These T cell receptor beta chains were read from a single sample in a study of blood T cells in healthy people across ages. In TCRdb, the 5' RACE reads were re-called with MiXCR into one record per CDR3 protein. The sample yields about 930,000 distinct CDR3 sequences, under 35% seen once. This same sample was also taken into another study, of T cells of mothers and their children.

Sequenced material: blood. The receptor source for this set is a woman between 40 and 50 years old in good health. CDR3s include the opening cysteine and the closing phenylalanine or tryptophan. The order of the fields is J gene, clone size, D gene, V gene, CDR3 DNA, CDR3 protein. D genes are given only for firm matches. Where a row states a size, it is once, few, many or the class of an expanded clone; other rows omit it.

TRBJ2-3	few	.	TRBV6-1	TGTGCCAGCAGGGAGCCCGCGACAGATACGCAGTATTTT	CASREPATDTQYF
TRBJ1-5	.	.	TRBV12-3/TRBV12-4	TGTGCCAGCAGTTTGAACCAGAATAGCAATCAGCCCCAGCATTTT	CASSLNQNSNQPQHF
TRBJ1-1	many	.	TRBV7-2	TGTGCCAGCAGCCCCCGGGGGAACACTGAAGCTTTCTTT	CASSPRGNTEAFF
TRBJ2-6	few	.	TRBV6-6	TGTGCCAGCAGCTCACCGGGTGGTGGGGCCAACGTCCTGACTTTC	CASSSPGGGANVLTF
TRBJ2-5	.	.	TRBV4-2	TGTGCCAGCAGCCAAGAGGCGGGCCAGACCCAGTACTTC	CASSQEAGQTQYF
TRBJ2-1	.	TRBD1	TRBV20-1	TGCAGTGTGAAACCCCGGGACAGGCCATCCTACGAGCAGTTCTTC	CSVKPRDRPSYEQFF
TRBJ1-5	many	TRBD1	TRBV29-1	TGCAGCGTTGCGACAGGGAATCAGCCCCAGCATTTT	CSVATGNQPQHF
TRBJ2-4	few	.	TRBV20-1	TGCAGTGCTAGACAGCACCAGCTAGCCAAAAACATTCAGTACTTC	CSARQHQLAKNIQYF
TRBJ2-2	once	.	TRBV29-1	TGCAGCGCCACGATGGGCGATGCGAACACCGGGGAGCTGTTTTTT	CSATMGDANTGELFF
TRBJ2-7	.	TRBD1	TRBV7-2	TGTGCCAGCAGCTGGGGGACAGACACCAGGTACGAGCAGTACTTC	CASSWGTDTRYEQYF
TRBJ2-1	few	.	TRBV3-1	TGTGCCAGCAGCCAAGGGGCCAGTGCGATTGAGCAGTTCTTC	CASSQGASAIEQFF
TRBJ1-1	few	.	TRBV6-5	TGTGCCAGCAGCTTTGGCGTGTCGACTGAAGCTTTCTTT	CASSFGVSTEAFF
TRBJ2-3	few	.	TRBV28	TGTGCCAGCAGTCGGGACTTACCGAACACAGATACGCAGTATTTT	CASSRDLPNTDTQYF
TRBJ1-4	.	.	TRBV7-9	TGTGCCAGCAGCTTAGATGCTGGGGGCGGCGAAAAACTGTTTTTT	CASSLDAGGGEKLFF
TRBJ2-1	.	.	TRBV3-1	TGTGCCAGCAGCCGTTACGATGATTACAATGAGCAGTTCTTC	CASSRYDDYNEQFF
TRBJ2-7	few	.	TRBV29-1	TGCAGCGTTGAGACGGGACACGACTACGAGCAGTACTTC	CSVETGHDYEQYF
TRBJ2-3	.	.	TRBV7-2	TGTGTCAGCAGCTTATCAGGGTTCAGCACAGATACGCAGTATTTT	CVSSLSGFSTDTQYF
TRBJ2-4	few	TRBD2	TRBV7-9	TGTGCCAGCAGCGTAGGACGCGGGGGTGAAGAGCAGTACTTC	CASSVGRGGEEQYF
TRBJ2-2	.	.	TRBV9	TGTGCCAGCAGCGTAGCCGCCCGAGCTGTTGAGCTGTTTTTT	CASSVAARAVELFF
TRBJ2-1	many	TRBD1	TRBV12-3/TRBV12-4	TGTGCCAGCAACCTACAGGGGGCGTTGAGCAATGAGCAGTTCTTC	CASNLQGALSNEQFF
TRBJ1-5	few	.	TRBV6-2/TRBV6-3	TGTGCCAGCAGTTACGCAGGGTTGAGGGTGAATCAGCCCCAGCATTTT	CASSYAGLRVNQPQHF
TRBJ2-7	few	.	TRBV28	TGTGCCAGCAGTTTAGCCCGGGCAGGAGCCCTCTACGAGCAGTACTTC	CASSLARAGALYEQYF
TRBJ1-2	.	.	TRBV7-3	TGTGCCAGCAGCTTGGATCAGGGTAATGGCTATGGCTACACCTTC	CASSLDQGNGYGYTF
TRBJ2-1	.	TRBD1	TRBV7-2	TGTGCCAGCAGCTTAGGGACAGGGTTCAACAATGAGCAGTTCTTC	CASSLGTGFNNEQFF
TRBJ1-5	.	.	TRBV6-6	TGTGCCAGCAACACGGGGAGGGGACGCAATCAGCCCCAGCATTTT	CASNTGRGRNQPQHF
TRBJ1-2	few	.	TRBV29-1	TGCAGCGTTGAAGATATGGCCAACGGCTACACCTTC	CSVEDMANGYTF
TRBJ2-1	.	.	TRBV6-2/TRBV6-3	TGTGCCAGCAGCGGGGGCATCAATGAGCAGTTCTTC	CASSGGINEQFF
TRBJ2-1	few	TRBD2	TRBV7-2	TGTGCCAGCAGCTCCCTAGGCGGGGGGTACAATGAGCAGTTCTTC	CASSSLGGGYNEQFF
TRBJ1-1	few	.	TRBV11-2	TGTGCCAGCAGCCCATTTGGCGGGGGTAAGAACACTGAAGCTTTCTTT	CASSPFGGGKNTEAFF
TRBJ2-7	many	.	TRBV7-2	TGTGCCAGCAGCTTAGGACTAGACGGGTACGAGCAGTACTTC	CASSLGLDGYEQYF